The 14 T cell receptor beta chains below come from one sample, sequenced in a study of cytomegalovirus exposure and HLA in healthy donors. Primers for the PCR totalled 60 Vbeta and 13 Jbeta. The method was immunoSEQ multiplex PCR; TCRdb's version includes in-frame clones alone and lacks a portion of them. The sample carries about 130,000 clones, around 77% recorded once. Source material: PBMCs. The receptor source for this set is a male donor in good health and CMV-seropositive.

This clone has just a few counts. Its ends do not fully match the called genes, so a read error is possible. V and J are TRBV5-8 and TRBJ2-6, with TRBD1 identical over 7 bases. Germline CDR1 and CDR2: SGHTS and YDEGEE. This CDR3 contains 16 residues. The CDR3 DNA reads as TGTGCCAGCAGACACAGGGGTTTTGCTGGGGCCAACGGCCTGACTTTC. Protein: CASRHRGFAGANGLTF. Complete variable domain (other parts from reference TRBV5-8 and TRBJ2-6): EAGVTQSPTHLIKTRGQQATLRCSPISGHTSVYWYQQALGLGLQFLLWYDEGEERNRGNFPPRFSGRQFPNYSSELNVNALELEDSALYLCASRHRGFAGANGLTFGAGSRLTVL.

The chain employs TRBV18 and TRBJ1-4; D is perhaps TRBD1 (5 bases). The germline V gene encodes CDR1 KGHSH and CDR2 LQKENI. The CDR3 covers 14 residues. The ends were cut back, 2 bases at V and 4 bases at J, with 8 bases in the middle. The CDR3: CASSPGADNEKLFF. CDR3 coding DNA: TGTGCCAGCTCACCAGGGGCAGATAATGAAAAACTGTTTTTT.

This clone was detected only a few times. The chain uses TRBV5-1 and TRBJ2-1; D might be TRBD2 (6 bases). Deletions cut 5 bases from V and 4 bases from J, with 16 bases between. The CDR3 totals 15 residues. Looked up from germline, CDR1 is SGHRS and CDR2 is YFSETQ. The CDR3 DNA reads as TGCGCCAGCAGAACTTTCGGGAGTGGTTACAATGAGCAGTTCTTC. It encodes CASRTFGSGYNEQFF. The entire variable domain, with the rest obtained from reference TRBV5-1 and TRBJ2-1, is as follows: KAGVTQTPRYLIKTRGQQVTLSCSPISGHRSVSWYQQTPGQGLQFLFEYFSETQRNKGNFPGRFSGRQFSNSRSEMNVSTLELGDSALYLCASRTFGSGYNEQFFGPGTRLTVL.

Only a few counts were recorded for this clone. The rearrangement links TRBV28 to TRBJ2-7, with D perhaps matching TRBD2 (6 bases). CDR1 is MDHEN and CDR2 is SYDVKM in the germline V gene. The V gene lost 6 bases and the J gene lost 5 bases, with 23 bases spanning the gap. The length of the CDR3 is 16 residues. The CDR3 loop reads CASRAPGLRSRNEQYF. Here the CDR3 DNA reads TGTGCCAGCAGAGCACCGGGACTCCGCTCGCGAAACGAGCAGTACTTC.

This chain links TRBV11-3 with TRBJ2-1; 7 bases agree with TRBD1. The germline V gene encodes CDR1 SGHNT and CDR2 YENEEA. The CDR3 totals 19 residues. The V gene end was trimmed by 0 bases and the J gene end by 2 bases; junction bases not matched to a gene: 13. The CDR3 sequence: CASSLDRDRRLDPYNEQFF. The CDR3, as DNA: TGTGCCAGCAGCTTAGACCGGGACAGAAGGTTAGACCCCTACAATGAGCAGTTCTTC.

The rearrangement joins TRBV2 to TRBJ1-2; D perhaps matches TRBD1 (5 bases). The CDR3 spans 14 residues. Trimming shortened V by 6 bases and J by 0 bases, and 11 bases separated the two germline ends. The germline V gene encodes CDR1 SNHLY and CDR2 FYNNEI. CDR3 nucleotides: TGTGCCAGCAGGACCCAACAGGCTAACTATGGCTACACCTTC. Amino acid sequence: CASRTQQANYGYTF.

The chain has TRBV29-1 and TRBJ2-4; no reliable D call. Germline V CDR1 and CDR2: SQVTM, ANQGSEA. V lost 4 bases and J lost 0, with 10 bases in between. This CDR3 comprises 14 residues. CDR3 in DNA: TGCAGCGTTGCTGATGTAGTAGCCAAAAACATTCAGTACTTC. This gives the protein CSVADVVAKNIQYF.

This clone was observed once. The chain links TRBV6-6 to TRBJ2-5; possible D gene TRBD1, 8 bases. Germline lookup yields CDR1 MNHNY and CDR2 SVGAGI (reference sequence). This CDR3 has 15 amino acids. Trimming took off 6 bases at V and 3 bases at J, with 17 bases between the two ends. The CDR3 DNA sequence: TGTGCCAGCAGCAACAACAGGGGGGGGGAAGAGACCCAGTACTTC. This sequence encodes CASSNNRGGEETQYF.

This chain uses TRBV19 with TRBJ2-1, with a possible D match to TRBD1 (5 bases). The CDR3 length is 14 residues. Germline lookup yields CDR1 LNHDA and CDR2 SQIVND (reference sequence). Trimming took off 7 bases at V and 4 bases at J, with 14 bases between the two ends. CDR3 DNA: TGTGCCAGTATAAAGGGTGGGGCTTACAATGAGCAGTTCTTC. Translation gives CASIKGGAYNEQFF.

A few counts support this clone. The V call is TRBV19, the J call TRBJ2-7, with D possibly being TRBD1 (6 bases). With 3 bases removed from V and 5 bases from J, the gap between germline ends came to 14 bases. The CDR3 consists of 14 residues. The germline V gene has CDR1 LNHDA and CDR2 SQIVND (reference sequence). CDR3 region: CASSIGQRRDEQYF. The CDR3 DNA is TGTGCCAGTAGTATCGGACAGAGAAGAGACGAGCAGTACTTC.

The CDR3 DNA reads as TGCGCCAGCAGCCTACAGGGAACTGAAGCTTTCTTT. It encodes CASSLQGTEAFF. V is TRBV4-1 and J is TRBJ1-1; possibly TRBD1 for D (6 bases). The germline V gene encodes CDR1 MGHRA and CDR2 YSYEKL. The CDR3 is 12 amino acids. The germline V and J ends were trimmed by 4 bases and 5 bases, with 8 bases remaining between them.

V is TRBV5-6 and J is TRBJ2-4; 7 bases agree with TRBD1. Germline CDR1 reads SGHDT; CDR2 reads YYEEEE. V shed 2 bases and J 2 bases; nucleotides not matched to a gene: 7. This CDR3 contains 16 residues. CDR3 coding DNA: TGTGCCAGCAGCTTTAAGAGACAGGGTTCCAAAAACATTCAGTACTTC. Translating gives CASSFKRQGSKNIQYF.

The chain recombines TRBV5-1 with TRBJ2-5; D unclear. V was pared by 0 bases and J by 1 base, with 10 bases between. Germline-derived CDR1 and CDR2 are SGHRS and YFSETQ. CDR3 length: 15 residues. Written as DNA, the CDR3 is TGCGCCAGCAGCTTGGCAGCGAGTGTCCAAGAGACCCAGTACTTC. The encoded protein is CASSLAASVQETQYF.

This clone appeared a few times. An end of the junction differs from the germline gene, which may be a read error. J is TRBJ2-3 and V is TRBV7-9; 9 bases map to TRBD2. CDR3 length equals 16 residues. CDR1 and CDR2 from the germline V gene are SEHNR and FQNEAQ (reference sequence). The CDR3 coding sequence is TGTTCCAGCAGCCCCCGGGCGGGAGGGAGCACAGATACGCAGTATTTT. Translation gives CSSSPRAGGSTDTQYF.